This is a list of T cell receptor beta chains from one sample in a study of blood T cell repertoires in COVID-19. TCRdb's copy holds only in-frame clones and misses some; the assay was immunoSEQ multiplex PCR. The sample carries around 180,000 clones, less than 90% recorded once. The specimen was peripheral blood. All receptors derive from a man aged 60 to 69 with acute or convalescent COVID-19. Both conserved end residues are part of each CDR3. The D gene is left open where the match is weak. Clone size appears in some rows only: once, few, many, or a class for an expanded clone.

clone_size: -; v_call: TRBV15; j_call: TRBJ1-4; d_call: TRBD1; cdr3_nt: TGTGCCACCAGCAGAGATGGACAGGGGCTGAGAGTAAAACTGTTTTTT; cdr3_aa: CATSRDGQGLRVKLFF
clone_size: -; v_call: TRBV4-2; j_call: TRBJ1-4; d_call: -; cdr3_nt: TGTGCCAGCAGCCCTACTCCAAGAGGGCCAACTAATGAAAAACTGTTTTTT; cdr3_aa: CASSPTPRGPTNEKLFF
clone_size: once; v_call: TRBV19; j_call: TRBJ1-2; d_call: -; cdr3_nt: TGTGCCAGTACTGATAACGGGGGGTATGGCTACACCTTC; cdr3_aa: CASTDNGGYGYTF
clone_size: -; v_call: TRBV2; j_call: TRBJ2-2; d_call: TRBD2; cdr3_nt: TGTGCCAGGACTAGCGGGAGGGTCACCGGGGAGCTGTTTTTT; cdr3_aa: CARTSGRVTGELFF
clone_size: -; v_call: TRBV27; j_call: TRBJ1-4; d_call: TRBD1; cdr3_nt: TGTGCCAGCAGGGGACAGGGAGGTAGTGAAAAACTGTTTTTT; cdr3_aa: CASRGQGGSEKLFF
clone_size: -; v_call: TRBV11-3; j_call: TRBJ2-7; d_call: TRBD2; cdr3_nt: TGTGCCAGCAGCCCAGGAGCTAGCGGGAGGGCCAATCACTACGAGCAGTACTTC; cdr3_aa: CASSPGASGRANHYEQYF
clone_size: -; v_call: TRBV7-2; j_call: TRBJ1-1; d_call: -; cdr3_nt: TGTGCCAGCAGCTCTGAGGGCTGGACTGAAGCTTTCTTT; cdr3_aa: CASSSEGWTEAFF
clone_size: -; v_call: TRBV5-8; j_call: TRBJ1-5; d_call: -; cdr3_nt: TGTGCCAGCAGCTTGGGGATTAGTGGGGCTCAGCCCCAGCATTTT; cdr3_aa: CASSLGISGAQPQHF
clone_size: few; v_call: TRBV5-1; j_call: TRBJ1-6; d_call: TRBD1; cdr3_nt: TGCGCCAGCAGCCGGACAGGCCCTAGTAATTCACCCCTCCACTTT; cdr3_aa: CASSRTGPSNSPLHF
clone_size: -; v_call: TRBV27; j_call: TRBJ1-5; d_call: -; cdr3_nt: TGTGCCAGCAGTTTCAGTGTTCGTCAGCCCCAGCATTTT; cdr3_aa: CASSFSVRQPQHF
clone_size: -; v_call: TRBV11-2; j_call: TRBJ2-2; d_call: TRBD1; cdr3_nt: TGTGCCAGCGAAGGGGGCTCGAACACCGGGGAGCTGTTTTTT; cdr3_aa: CASEGGSNTGELFF
clone_size: once; v_call: TRBV7-2; j_call: TRBJ2-1; d_call: TRBD1; cdr3_nt: TGTGCCAGCAGCTCAGCAGGGGGACGCAATGAGCAGTTCTTC; cdr3_aa: CASSSAGGRNEQFF
clone_size: -; v_call: TRBV24-1; j_call: TRBJ2-2; d_call: -; cdr3_nt: TGTGCCACCAGTGAAATTGGACTGCCAACCGGGGAGCTGTTTTTT; cdr3_aa: CATSEIGLPTGELFF
clone_size: -; v_call: TRBV5-1; j_call: TRBJ1-1; d_call: TRBD1; cdr3_nt: TGCGCCAGCAGCCCCGGGACAGGGAACACTGAAGCTTTCTTT; cdr3_aa: CASSPGTGNTEAFF
clone_size: once; v_call: TRBV3-1/TRBV3-2; j_call: TRBJ2-1; d_call: TRBD2; cdr3_nt: TGTGCCAGCAGCCCTAGCGGGAGGGCCGGTGAGCAGTTCTTC; cdr3_aa: CASSPSGRAGEQFF
clone_size: -; v_call: TRBV10-3; j_call: TRBJ1-2; d_call: -; cdr3_nt: TGTGCCATCAGTGAGCATAGCCAGAAATTCTCTAACTATGGCTACACCTTC; cdr3_aa: CAISEHSQKFSNYGYTF
clone_size: -; v_call: TRBV5-1; j_call: TRBJ2-2; d_call: -; cdr3_nt: TGCGCCAGCAGCTTATCAGGGACTCGAGGCACCGGGGAGCTGTTTTTT; cdr3_aa: CASSLSGTRGTGELFF
clone_size: -; v_call: TRBV19; j_call: TRBJ2-5; d_call: TRBD1; cdr3_nt: TGTGCCAGTAGTATAGGTGGACAGGCAGAGACCCAGTACTTC; cdr3_aa: CASSIGGQAETQYF
clone_size: -; v_call: TRBV19; j_call: TRBJ1-1; d_call: TRBD1; cdr3_nt: TGTGCCAGTAGTATACAGGGGGTAAATGAAGCTTTCTTT; cdr3_aa: CASSIQGVNEAFF
clone_size: -; v_call: TRBV30; j_call: TRBJ1-4; d_call: TRBD1; cdr3_nt: TGTGCCTGGAGTGGGGACAGTGGTGAAAAACTGTTTTTT; cdr3_aa: CAWSGDSGEKLFF
clone_size: -; v_call: TRBV10-3; j_call: TRBJ1-1; d_call: TRBD1; cdr3_nt: TGTGCCATCAGTGAACAGGGGGACAGGGGGTCTGAAGCTTTCTTT; cdr3_aa: CAISEQGDRGSEAFF
clone_size: -; v_call: TRBV19; j_call: TRBJ2-1; d_call: TRBD2; cdr3_nt: TGTGCCAGTAGTATGACTAGCCACAATGAGCAGTTCTTC; cdr3_aa: CASSMTSHNEQFF
clone_size: -; v_call: TRBV7-9; j_call: TRBJ1-2; d_call: TRBD1; cdr3_nt: TGTGCCAGCAGCTTTTTCACAGGGGGCATCTATGGCTACACCTTC; cdr3_aa: CASSFFTGGIYGYTF
clone_size: -; v_call: TRBV10-3; j_call: TRBJ1-2; d_call: -; cdr3_nt: TGTGCCATCGGATCCTCGACAGCTAACTATGGCTACACCTTC; cdr3_aa: CAIGSSTANYGYTF
clone_size: few; v_call: TRBV6-5; j_call: TRBJ1-1; d_call: TRBD1; cdr3_nt: TGTGCCAGCAGCCGGACAGGGGAAGCTTTCTTT; cdr3_aa: CASSRTGEAFF
clone_size: -; v_call: TRBV3-1/TRBV3-2; j_call: TRBJ2-4; d_call: TRBD2; cdr3_nt: TGTGCCAGCAGCCACAGCGGGAGGGAAAACATTCAGTACTTC; cdr3_aa: CASSHSGRENIQYF
clone_size: -; v_call: TRBV12-3/TRBV12-4; j_call: TRBJ1-5; d_call: -; cdr3_nt: TGTGCCTGTCGGGGAAGTCGCAATCAGCCCCAGCATTTT; cdr3_aa: CACRGSRNQPQHF
clone_size: -; v_call: TRBV5-6; j_call: TRBJ2-1; d_call: TRBD2; cdr3_nt: TGTGCCAGCACCAATCTGCGGGAGGTTCCCTACAATGAGCAGTTCTTC; cdr3_aa: CASTNLREVPYNEQFF
clone_size: -; v_call: TRBV9; j_call: TRBJ2-7; d_call: TRBD1; cdr3_nt: TGTGCCAGCAGCGGCCCTAGCCGGGACAGGGGGCTTAGGTCCTACGAGCAGTACTTC; cdr3_aa: CASSGPSRDRGLRSYEQYF
clone_size: -; v_call: TRBV19; j_call: TRBJ1-3; d_call: TRBD1; cdr3_nt: TGTGCCAGTAGGTCGGGACAGGTGATCTCTGGAAACACCATATATTTT; cdr3_aa: CASRSGQVISGNTIYF
clone_size: -; v_call: TRBV12-3/TRBV12-4; j_call: TRBJ1-2; d_call: -; cdr3_nt: TGTGCCAGCAGTGTACAGGGTGGCTATGGCTACACCTTC; cdr3_aa: CASSVQGGYGYTF
clone_size: -; v_call: TRBV27; j_call: TRBJ1-5; d_call: -; cdr3_nt: TGTGCCAGCAGTTTTAGGCCGGGAATCGTAAATCAGCCCCAGCATTTT; cdr3_aa: CASSFRPGIVNQPQHF
clone_size: -; v_call: TRBV11-3; j_call: TRBJ2-5; d_call: -; cdr3_nt: TGTGCCAGCAGCCTACGCCGGGAGAGGGAGACCCAGTACTTC; cdr3_aa: CASSLRRERETQYF
clone_size: -; v_call: TRBV9; j_call: TRBJ2-5; d_call: -; cdr3_nt: TGTGCCAGCAGCGTAGCTCAGCAAGAGACCCAGTACTTC; cdr3_aa: CASSVAQQETQYF
clone_size: -; v_call: TRBV24-1; j_call: TRBJ1-2; d_call: -; cdr3_nt: TGTGCCACCAGTGATTTGTCACAGGGCTATGGCTACACCTTC; cdr3_aa: CATSDLSQGYGYTF
clone_size: -; v_call: TRBV7-9; j_call: TRBJ1-6; d_call: TRBD1; cdr3_nt: TGTGCCAGCAGCTTGGACAGGGGGCCTAATTCACCCCTCCACTTT; cdr3_aa: CASSLDRGPNSPLHF
clone_size: -; v_call: TRBV7-9; j_call: TRBJ1-2; d_call: -; cdr3_nt: TGTGCCAGCAGCCCCCAAGCGGTTAGCTATGGCTACACCTTC; cdr3_aa: CASSPQAVSYGYTF
clone_size: -; v_call: TRBV29-1; j_call: TRBJ1-1; d_call: -; cdr3_nt: TGCAGCGTTGAAGCCGAGGCGGGCACTGAAGCTTTCTTT; cdr3_aa: CSVEAEAGTEAFF
clone_size: -; v_call: TRBV5-1; j_call: TRBJ2-2; d_call: TRBD1; cdr3_nt: TGCGCCAGCAGCTTAGCGGGACAGGGGGCCACCGGGGAGCTGTTTTTT; cdr3_aa: CASSLAGQGATGELFF
clone_size: -; v_call: TRBV7-2; j_call: TRBJ1-4; d_call: -; cdr3_nt: TGTGCCAGCAGCTTAGCTATGACAGCCCAGGGTGAAAAACTGTTTTTT; cdr3_aa: CASSLAMTAQGEKLFF
clone_size: -; v_call: TRBV7-9; j_call: TRBJ2-1; d_call: TRBD2; cdr3_nt: TGTGCCAGCAGCTCGGGACTAGCAGGTTACAATGAGCAGTTCTTC; cdr3_aa: CASSSGLAGYNEQFF